These 26 T cell receptor beta chains share one sample of origin, sequenced in a study of cytomegalovirus exposure and HLA in healthy donors. TCRdb's copy holds only in-frame clones and misses some; the assay was immunoSEQ multiplex PCR. Among 150,000 to 200,000 clones listed, about four fifths were seen once. The sample taken for sequencing was PBMCs. Receptors were obtained from a woman aged 18-29 years in good health and CMV-seropositive.

This chain connects TRBV4-3 to TRBJ1-2; perhaps TRBD1 as D (5 bases). V was clipped by 0 bases and J by 8 bases, with 13 bases between them. This CDR3 is built from 14 residues. Germline CDR1 is LGHNA and CDR2 is YSLEER. CDR3 in DNA: TGCGCCAGCAGCCAAGATGTGGGGACTGAGGGCTACACCTTC. Protein: CASSQDVGTEGYTF.

The chain combines TRBV25-1 with TRBJ1-5; tentatively, D is TRBD1 (5 bases). CDR1 and CDR2 from the germline V gene are MGHDK and SYGVNS. The CDR3 is made up of 12 amino acids. Trimming shortened V by 3 bases and J by 7 bases, and 7 bases separated the two germline ends. Written as DNA, the CDR3 is TGTGCCAGCAGTGAGGGGGGGCAGCCCCAGCATTTT. Translation: CASSEGGQPQHF.

The chain combines TRBV15 with TRBJ2-1, with 10 bases aligning to TRBD2. The CDR3 sequence is 17 residues long. V was clipped by 5 bases and J by 4 bases; unmatched bases: 11. Germline CDR1 and CDR2: LNHNV and YYDKDF (reference sequence). Written as DNA, the CDR3 is TGTGCCACCAGCGCCTTCCTTCAGCGGGGGGGTTACAATGAGCAGTTCTTC. Its translation: CATSAFLQRGGYNEQFF.

The J gene is TRBJ1-1, the V gene TRBV6-9; D remains ambiguous. This CDR3 comprises 14 residues. CDR1 MNHGY and CDR2 SVAAGI come from the germline V gene. Deletions cut 6 bases from V and 1 base from J, with 12 bases between. The DNA for the CDR3 is TGTGCCAGCAGCCCGACAAGTGGGAACACTGAAGCTTTCTTT. Its translation is CASSPTSGNTEAFF.

This clone appeared once. V usage is TRBV6-1 and J usage is TRBJ1-1, with D perhaps TRBD1 (5 bases). This CDR3 spans 14 amino acids. V dropped 0 bases and J dropped 5 bases, with 10 bases sitting between them. Germline CDR1 reads MNHNS; CDR2 reads SASEGT. CDR3 DNA: TGTGCCAGCAGTGAAGCTACTCGGGGGACTGAAGCTTTCTTT. Amino acids: CASSEATRGTEAFF.

The chain uses TRBV2 and TRBJ2-3; 13 bases line up with TRBD2. The CDR3 spans 17 residues. CDR1 and CDR2 (germline): SNHLY, FYNNEI. With 6 bases clipped from V and 0 bases from J, the junction kept 6 bases outside the gene matches. The CDR3 nucleotides are TGTGCCAGCAGCGCACTAGCGGGGGGGATTAGCACAGATACGCAGTATTTT. It codes for CASSALAGGISTDTQYF.

This chain uses TRBV4-3 with TRBJ1-1; unclear D gene. CDR1 and CDR2 (germline): LGHNA, YSLEER. V gave up 0 bases and J gave up 0 bases, with 11 bases separating them. The CDR3 spans 16 residues. CDR3 in DNA: TGCGCCAGCAGCCAAGATTTTAACATCATGAACACTGAAGCTTTCTTT. It yields the protein CASSQDFNIMNTEAFF.

V is TRBV19 and J is TRBJ1-3; 7 bases are a match to TRBD1. Germline CDR1 and CDR2: LNHDA and SQIVND (reference sequence). The CDR3 is made up of 14 amino acids. Trimming cost V 10 bases and J 0 bases; bases outside gene matches: 6. The CDR3 DNA reads as TGTGCCACCTCGGACAGGAACTCTGGAAACACCATATATTTT. This codes for CATSDRNSGNTIYF.

The V gene is TRBV2, the J gene TRBJ1-6, with D tentatively TRBD1 (5 bases). Germline loops: CDR1 SNHLY, CDR2 FYNNEI. The CDR3 loop spans 13 amino acids. Trimming removed 5 bases at V and 8 bases at J, with 10 bases between. DNA of the CDR3: TGTGCCAGCAGTAGCGGAGGGGATTCACCCCTCCACTTT. Its translation: CASSSGGDSPLHF. The complete variable domain, with remaining parts taken from reference TRBV2 and TRBJ1-6, reads EPEVTQTPSHQVTQMGQEVILRCVPISNHLYFYWYRQILGQKVEFLVSFYNNEISEKSEIFDDQFSVERPDGSNFTLKIRSTKLEDSAMYFCASSSGGDSPLHFGNGTRLTVT.

This chain uses TRBV14 with TRBJ1-2; 8 bases are shared with TRBD1. Germline CDR1 is SGHDN and CDR2 is FVKESK. V lost 4 bases, J lost 5 bases, and 6 bases stayed unmatched. The CDR3 is 14 residues long. The CDR3 DNA reads TGTGCCAGCAGCCCGACAGGGGTCGGATATGGCTACACCTTC. Residues: CASSPTGVGYGYTF.

The rearrangement joins TRBV4-1 to TRBJ1-1; D unclear. Germline V gene sequence: CDR1 MGHRA, CDR2 YSYEKL. This CDR3 has 11 residues. V was shortened by 4 bases and J by 5 bases, with 5 bases between the two germline ends. The CDR3 DNA follows: TGCGCCAGCAGCCGCCAGACTGAAGCTTTCTTT. It codes for CASSRQTEAFF.

This clone is a singleton in its sample. The chain uses TRBV5-4 and TRBJ2-7, with D tentatively TRBD2 (6 bases). With 3 bases removed from V and 11 bases from J, the gap between germline ends came to 15 bases. This CDR3 is 12 amino acids long. Germline CDR1 SGHNT, CDR2 YYREEE (reference sequence). CDR3 region: CASSSPPGEKYF. In DNA form, the CDR3 reads TGTGCCAGCAGCTCTCCACCGGGAGAAAAGTACTTC.

The rearrangement joins TRBV6-1 to TRBJ1-5, with D perhaps matching TRBD1 (6 bases). V lost 3 bases and J lost 7, with 13 bases in between. This CDR3 has 14 residues. Germline V gives CDR1 MNHNS, CDR2 SASEGT. The CDR3 is CASSDLQGWQPQHF. Here the CDR3 DNA reads TGTGCCAGCAGTGATCTACAGGGATGGCAGCCCCAGCATTTT.

The rearrangement joins TRBV15 to TRBJ2-1; 14 bases match TRBD2. From germline, CDR1 is LNHNV and CDR2 YYDKDF (reference sequence). V shed 5 bases, J shed 7 bases, and the junction held 4 bases outside the gene matches. This CDR3 is built from 15 residues. The CDR3 sequence is CATSRGTSGGNEQFF. Written as DNA, the CDR3 is TGTGCCACCAGCCGCGGGACTAGCGGGGGTAATGAGCAGTTCTTC.

The V gene is TRBV5-1, the J gene TRBJ2-5; D possibly corresponds to TRBD1 (5 bases). The CDR3 spans 14 residues. Germline V gene sequence: CDR1 SGHRS, CDR2 YFSETQ. Deletions cut 4 bases from V and 5 bases from J, with 15 bases between. As DNA, the CDR3 is TGCGCCAGCAGCCTCGGACATCTAAGGGAGACCCAGTACTTC. Translating gives CASSLGHLRETQYF.

The genes are TRBV7-9 and TRBJ2-1, with D tentatively TRBD1 (5 bases). CDR1 and CDR2 (germline): SEHNR, FQNEAQ (reference sequence). V was trimmed by 0 bases and J by 2 bases, leaving 8 bases between them. The CDR3 consists of 15 residues. For the CDR3, the DNA is TGTGCCAGCAGCTTAGCAGGGGCAACCTACAATGAGCAGTTCTTC. Translation gives CASSLAGATYNEQFF.

The sample holds a few counts of this clone. The genes are TRBV7-9 and TRBJ2-1, with 9 nucleotides matching TRBD1. The CDR3 totals 14 residues. Germline V gene data show CDR1 as SEHNR and CDR2 as FQNEAQ (reference sequence). J gave up 3 bases and V 5 bases, and 2 bases lay outside the gene matches. The CDR3: CASSPGQGYNEQFF. CDR3 DNA: TGTGCCAGCAGCCCGGGACAGGGCTACAATGAGCAGTTCTTC.

The chain's CDR3 is CASSPRFREWGGGYTF. The CDR3 bases are TGTGCCAGCAGCCCTCGGTTCCGGGAGTGGGGCGGGGGCTACACCTTC. The V call is TRBV9, the J call TRBJ1-2; tentatively, D is TRBD1 (5 bases). CDR1 is SGDLS and CDR2 is YYNGEE in the germline V gene. V was pared by 4 bases and J by 8 bases, with 24 bases between. The CDR3 is 16 residues long.

This clone was counted between two and nine times. The rearrangement uses TRBV9 and TRBJ1-6; TRBD1 aligns across 7 bases. The CDR3 extends over 14 amino acids. The germline CDR1 and CDR2 sequences are SGDLS and YYNGEE. V shed 5 bases and J 4 bases; nucleotides not matched to a gene: 3. The CDR3 spells CASSQGVYNSPLHF. The DNA of the CDR3 is TGTGCCAGCAGTCAGGGGGTGTATAATTCACCCCTCCACTTT.

This clone occurred a few times. This chain links TRBV6-6 with TRBJ1-4; D possibly corresponds to TRBD1 (6 bases). The CDR3 totals 12 residues. Germline V gene lookup returns CDR1 MNHNY and CDR2 SVGAGI (reference sequence). V was trimmed by 7 bases and J by 8 bases, leaving 11 bases between them. The CDR3 DNA is TGTGCCAGCATGAGACAGGACGAAAAACTGTTTTTT. It translates to CASMRQDEKLFF.

A word on this clone: This sample also contains other DNA sequences that code for the same CDR3. The genes are TRBV2 and TRBJ2-3, with D possibly being TRBD2 (7 bases). The germline CDR1 and CDR2 sequences are SNHLY and FYNNEI. CDR3 length: 15 residues. Trimming shortened V by 6 bases and J by 0 bases, and 13 bases separated the two germline ends. CDR3 coding DNA: TGTGCCAGCAGCAGAGGGGGGGGTAGCACAGATACGCAGTATTTT. This codes for CASSRGGGSTDTQYF.

This sequence joins TRBV11-2 and TRBJ2-5; 7 bases line up with TRBD2. Germline lookup yields CDR1 SGHAT and CDR2 FQNNGV. The junction had 10 bases not matched to a gene; V was cut back by 4 bases and J by 5 bases. The CDR3 is 15 residues long. CDR3 DNA: TGTGCCAGCAGCTGGGCCGGGAGGCCGTTCGAGACCCAGTACTTC. As protein: CASSWAGRPFETQYF.

This rearrangement joins TRBV5-6 to TRBJ1-1; tentatively, D is TRBD1 (5 bases). Germline values: CDR1 SGHDT, CDR2 YYEEEE. The CDR3 extends over 15 amino acids. The ends were cut back, 0 bases at V and 2 bases at J, with 11 bases in the middle. CDR3 DNA sequence: TGTGCCAGCAGCTTGGTAGGGCAGGGAAACACTGAAGCTTTCTTT. Encoded protein: CASSLVGQGNTEAFF.

This clone occurred once. The chain is built from TRBV13 and TRBJ2-1, with a weak D call TRBD1 (6 bases). The CDR3 contains 14 residues. V dropped 5 bases and J dropped 3 bases, with 11 bases sitting between them. Germline V gene lookup returns CDR1 PRHDT and CDR2 FYEKMQ (reference sequence). The CDR3 here is CASSHRDNYNEQFF. In DNA form, the CDR3 reads TGTGCCAGCAGCCACCGGGACAACTACAATGAGCAGTTCTTC.

The chain employs TRBV7-6 and TRBJ2-2, with 7 bases aligning to TRBD2. The ends lost 8 bases at V and 5 bases at J; junction bases unmatched: 11. Looked up from germline, CDR1 is SGHVS and CDR2 is FNYEAQ. The CDR3 loop spans 15 amino acids. DNA of the CDR3: TGTGCCAGCCTCCTTCGCGGGGGAGGAACCGGGGAGCTGTTTTTT. Its protein product is CASLLRGGGTGELFF.

The rearrangement joins TRBV5-1 to TRBJ1-6; D may be TRBD1 (6 bases). The germline V gene has CDR1 SGHRS and CDR2 YFSETQ. V lost 0 bases and J lost 8, with 21 bases in between. The CDR3 runs to 18 residues. The CDR3 spells CASSLGTWGPPKDSPLHF. CDR3 sequence (DNA): TGCGCCAGCAGCTTGGGGACTTGGGGGCCCCCGAAGGATTCACCCCTCCACTTT.